The rows below give T cell receptor beta chains drawn from one sample of a study of blood T cell repertoires in COVID-19. Data came from immunoSEQ multiplex PCR; TCRdb stores just in-frame clones and leaves some out. The sample shows 65,000 or so clones, around 90% of them seen only once. Specimen: peripheral blood. The source is a human donor with acute or convalescent COVID-19. The donor label of this sample is uncertain. Both conserved end residues are part of each CDR3. Fields, in order: V gene, D gene, J gene, clone size, CDR3 protein, CDR3 DNA. A D gene is named only where the DNA matches it firmly. Not every row has a clone size; where given, it reads once, few, many or a size class.

v_gene: TRBV11-3; d_gene: -; j_gene: TRBJ1-1; abundance: -; CDR3aa: CASSLELNTEAFF; CDR3nt: TGTGCCAGCAGCCTGGAGCTGAACACTGAAGCTTTCTTT
v_gene: TRBV7-3; d_gene: -; j_gene: TRBJ2-1; abundance: -; CDR3aa: CASSLTSSARYNEQFF; CDR3nt: TGTGCCAGCAGCTTAACTTCCAGCGCCCGCTACAATGAGCAGTTCTTC
v_gene: TRBV7-3; d_gene: -; j_gene: TRBJ1-1; abundance: -; CDR3aa: CASSLRGNTEAFF; CDR3nt: TGTGCCAGCAGCTTAAGAGGGAACACTGAAGCTTTCTTT
v_gene: TRBV5-4; d_gene: -; j_gene: TRBJ2-3; abundance: -; CDR3aa: CASSLGAVTFGGATQYF; CDR3nt: TGTGCCAGCAGCTTAGGGGCAGTTACGTTTGGGGGGGCTACGCAGTATTTT
v_gene: TRBV18; d_gene: -; j_gene: TRBJ1-2; abundance: -; CDR3aa: CASSPGPGGGYGYTF; CDR3nt: TGTGCCAGCTCACCAGGACCGGGGGGAGGCTATGGCTACACCTTC
v_gene: TRBV5-1; d_gene: TRBD1; j_gene: TRBJ1-2; abundance: -; CDR3aa: CASSPEQGRNYGYTF; CDR3nt: TGCGCCAGCAGCCCGGAACAGGGGCGCAACTATGGCTACACCTTC
v_gene: TRBV6-6; d_gene: -; j_gene: TRBJ2-7; abundance: -; CDR3aa: CASSSPSNSYEQYF; CDR3nt: TGTGCCAGCAGTTCCCCTTCTAATTCCTACGAGCAGTACTTC
v_gene: TRBV3-1/TRBV3-2; d_gene: TRBD2; j_gene: TRBJ2-5; abundance: -; CDR3aa: CASSTPAWSGIGTQYF; CDR3nt: TGTGCCAGCAGCACCCCCGCGTGGAGCGGGATAGGGACCCAGTACTTC
v_gene: TRBV13; d_gene: -; j_gene: TRBJ1-1; abundance: -; CDR3aa: CASSLPSQVNTEAFF; CDR3nt: TGTGCCAGCAGCCTGCCTTCCCAGGTGAACACTGAAGCTTTCTTT
v_gene: TRBV18; d_gene: TRBD1; j_gene: TRBJ1-2; abundance: -; CDR3aa: CASSPGTDYGYTF; CDR3nt: TGTGCCAGCTCACCAGGGACAGATTATGGCTACACCTTC
v_gene: TRBV18; d_gene: TRBD1; j_gene: TRBJ1-1; abundance: -; CDR3aa: CASSPGQGNTEAFF; CDR3nt: TGTGCCAGCTCACCGGGACAGGGGAACACTGAAGCTTTCTTT
v_gene: TRBV12-3/TRBV12-4; d_gene: TRBD1; j_gene: TRBJ1-5; abundance: -; CDR3aa: CASSSGGDQPQHF; CDR3nt: TGTGCCAGCAGTTCAGGGGGCGACCAGCCCCAGCATTTT
v_gene: TRBV29-1; d_gene: -; j_gene: TRBJ2-5; abundance: -; CDR3aa: CSVVEQQETQYF; CDR3nt: TGCAGCGTTGTCGAACAGCAAGAGACCCAGTACTTC
v_gene: TRBV2; d_gene: TRBD1; j_gene: TRBJ1-4; abundance: -; CDR3aa: CASSEEGGWGNEKLFF; CDR3nt: TGTGCCAGCAGTGAAGAAGGGGGCTGGGGTAATGAAAAACTGTTTTTT
v_gene: TRBV28; d_gene: TRBD2; j_gene: TRBJ2-1; abundance: -; CDR3aa: CASRRRTSGWNEQFF; CDR3nt: TGTGCCAGCAGGAGACGGACTAGCGGTTGGAATGAGCAGTTCTTC
v_gene: TRBV3-1/TRBV3-2; d_gene: -; j_gene: TRBJ2-3; abundance: -; CDR3aa: CASSQEQSDTQYF; CDR3nt: TGTGCCAGCAGCCAAGAACAGTCAGATACGCAGTATTTT
v_gene: TRBV11-3; d_gene: TRBD1; j_gene: TRBJ2-1; abundance: -; CDR3aa: CASSSTPTGVNNEQFF; CDR3nt: TGTGCCAGCAGCTCGACTCCGACAGGGGTCAACAATGAGCAGTTCTTC
v_gene: TRBV6-1; d_gene: -; j_gene: TRBJ2-3; abundance: -; CDR3aa: CASSERLGSGDTQYF; CDR3nt: TGTGCCAGCAGTGAAAGGTTGGGTAGCGGAGATACGCAGTATTTT
v_gene: TRBV19; d_gene: -; j_gene: TRBJ2-2; abundance: -; CDR3aa: CASSIGPGELFF; CDR3nt: TGTGCCAGTAGTATAGGGCCCGGGGAGCTGTTTTTT
v_gene: TRBV18; d_gene: TRBD1; j_gene: TRBJ2-2; abundance: -; CDR3aa: CASSRQGTGTGELFF; CDR3nt: TGTGCCAGCTCGAGACAGGGAACGGGCACCGGGGAGCTGTTTTTT
v_gene: TRBV15; d_gene: TRBD1; j_gene: TRBJ2-3; abundance: -; CDR3aa: CATSRLGQGATDTQYF; CDR3nt: TGTGCCACCAGCAGACTCGGACAGGGGGCAACAGATACGCAGTATTTT
v_gene: TRBV5-1; d_gene: -; j_gene: TRBJ1-3; abundance: -; CDR3aa: CASSSQGKLGNTIYF; CDR3nt: TGCGCCAGCAGCTCACAGGGCAAGTTAGGAAACACCATATATTTT
v_gene: TRBV20-1; d_gene: -; j_gene: TRBJ1-1; abundance: -; CDR3aa: CSAPHGTEAFF; CDR3nt: TGCAGTGCGCCACATGGCACTGAAGCTTTCTTT
v_gene: TRBV2; d_gene: -; j_gene: TRBJ2-7; abundance: -; CDR3aa: CASRAGTPTYEQYF; CDR3nt: TGTGCCAGCAGAGCCGGGACACCTACCTACGAGCAGTACTTC
v_gene: TRBV4-2; d_gene: TRBD1; j_gene: TRBJ2-7; abundance: few; CDR3aa: CASSQALQGATDEQYF; CDR3nt: TGTGCCAGCAGCCAAGCCCTCCAGGGGGCGACGGACGAGCAGTACTTC
v_gene: TRBV19; d_gene: -; j_gene: TRBJ1-6; abundance: -; CDR3aa: CASKSSGDNSPLHF; CDR3nt: TGTGCCAGTAAGTCATCGGGGGATAATTCACCCCTCCACTTT
v_gene: TRBV19; d_gene: TRBD2; j_gene: TRBJ2-5; abundance: -; CDR3aa: CASSAGLAGQWTQYF; CDR3nt: TGTGCCAGTAGTGCCGGACTAGCGGGGCAATGGACCCAGTACTTC
v_gene: TRBV19; d_gene: TRBD1; j_gene: TRBJ2-2; abundance: -; CDR3aa: CASRQRQGTTGELFF; CDR3nt: TGTGCCAGTAGACAGAGACAGGGGACCACCGGGGAGCTGTTTTTT
v_gene: TRBV7-9; d_gene: -; j_gene: TRBJ2-5; abundance: -; CDR3aa: CASQGGSETQYF; CDR3nt: TGTGCCAGTCAGGGGGGCTCGGAGACCCAGTACTTC
v_gene: TRBV5-1; d_gene: -; j_gene: TRBJ2-5; abundance: -; CDR3aa: CASSLARETQYF; CDR3nt: TGCGCCAGCAGCTTGGCCCGGGAGACCCAGTACTTC
v_gene: TRBV7-3; d_gene: -; j_gene: TRBJ2-1; abundance: -; CDR3aa: CASSLNLGIRQFF; CDR3nt: TGTGCCAGCAGCTTAAATCTCGGGATCAGGCAGTTCTTC
v_gene: TRBV11-1; d_gene: TRBD1; j_gene: TRBJ2-1; abundance: -; CDR3aa: CASSSGQERPNEQFF; CDR3nt: TGTGCCAGCAGCTCCGGACAGGAACGTCCCAATGAGCAGTTCTTC
v_gene: TRBV5-4; d_gene: TRBD2; j_gene: TRBJ2-1; abundance: few; CDR3aa: CASSPGGGGAGNEQFF; CDR3nt: TGTGCCAGCAGCCCGGGAGGCGGGGGGGCCGGTAATGAGCAGTTCTTC
v_gene: TRBV3-1/TRBV3-2; d_gene: TRBD1; j_gene: TRBJ1-2; abundance: -; CDR3aa: CASSQDYRGVYGYTF; CDR3nt: TGTGCCAGCAGCCAAGATTACAGGGGCGTCTATGGCTACACCTTC
v_gene: TRBV2; d_gene: TRBD2; j_gene: TRBJ2-7; abundance: -; CDR3aa: CASMGGSYEQYF; CDR3nt: TGTGCCAGCATGGGCGGGAGCTACGAGCAGTACTTC